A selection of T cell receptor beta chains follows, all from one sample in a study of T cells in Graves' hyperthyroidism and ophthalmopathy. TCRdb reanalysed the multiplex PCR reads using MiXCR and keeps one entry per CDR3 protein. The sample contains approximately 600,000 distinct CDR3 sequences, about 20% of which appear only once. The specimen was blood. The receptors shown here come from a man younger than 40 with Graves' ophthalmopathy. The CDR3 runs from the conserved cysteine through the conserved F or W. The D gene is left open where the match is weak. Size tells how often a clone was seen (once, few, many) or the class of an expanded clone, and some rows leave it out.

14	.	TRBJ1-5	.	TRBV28	CASRPWGGDQPQHF	TGTGCCAGCAGACCGTGGGGGGGCGATCAGCCCCAGCATTTT
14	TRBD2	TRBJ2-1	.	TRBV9	CASSVGTSGIGQFF	TGTGCCAGCAGCGTGGGGACTAGCGGGATTGGACAGTTCTTC
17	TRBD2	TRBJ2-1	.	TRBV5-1	CASSRTSGEKIYNEQFF	TGTGCCAGCAGCCGGACTAGCGGAGAGAAGATCTACAATGAGCAGTTCTTC
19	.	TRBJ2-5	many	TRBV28	CASSLGLLGDKWGRETQYF	TGTGCCAGCAGTTTGGGGCTTCTGGGGGACAAGTGGGGCCGCGAGACCCAGTACTTC
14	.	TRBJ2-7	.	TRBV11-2	CASSSRGVLYEQYF	TGTGCCAGCAGCTCAAGGGGGGTGTTATACGAGCAGTACTTC
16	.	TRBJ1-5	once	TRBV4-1	CASSPREGIGNQPQHF	TGCGCCAGCAGCCCAAGGGAGGGGATAGGCAATCAGCCCCAGCATTTT
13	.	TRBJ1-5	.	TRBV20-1	CSAAGTGFQPQHF	TGCAGTGCTGCCGGGACGGGTTTTCAGCCCCAGCATTTT
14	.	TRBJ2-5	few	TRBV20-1	CSATIAVTQETQYF	TGCAGTGCTACAATAGCGGTGACTCAAGAGACCCAGTACTTC
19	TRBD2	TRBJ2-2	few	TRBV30	CAWTGIGGLAGLNTGELFF	TGTGCCTGGACGGGGATCGGGGGACTAGCGGGACTAAACACCGGGGAGCTGTTTTTT
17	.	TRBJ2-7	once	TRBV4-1	CASSQEPPFGSEHEQYF	TGCGCCAGCAGCCAAGAACCACCCTTCGGGAGTGAGCACGAGCAGTACTTC
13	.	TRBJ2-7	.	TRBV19	CASSKGEGYEQYF	TGTGCCAGTTCGAAGGGGGAAGGGTACGAGCAGTACTTC
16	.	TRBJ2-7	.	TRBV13	CASSSQGFAGSSEQYF	TGTGCCAGCAGCTCCCAGGGCTTCGCGGGATCGTCCGAGCAGTACTTC
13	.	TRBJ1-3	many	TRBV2	CASSEELGNTIYF	TGTGCCAGCAGTGAAGAACTTGGAAACACCATATATTTT
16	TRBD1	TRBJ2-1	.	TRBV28	CASSSRQGSPYNEQFF	TGTGCCAGCAGTTCCCGACAGGGTAGCCCCTACAACGAGCAGTTCTTC
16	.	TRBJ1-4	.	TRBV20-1	CSASYRGASTNEKLFF	TGCAGTGCTAGTTATAGAGGGGCGTCAACTAATGAAAAACTGTTTTTT
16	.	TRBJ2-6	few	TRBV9	CASSPRPYSGANVLTF	TGTGCCAGCAGCCCCCGGCCGTACTCTGGGGCCAACGTCCTGACTTTC
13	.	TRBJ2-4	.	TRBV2	CASSQGPGNIQYF	TGTGCCAGCAGCCAAGGCCCTGGGAACATTCAGTACTTC
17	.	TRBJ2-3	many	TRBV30	CAWSFPLAAASTDTQYF	TGTGCCTGGAGTTTCCCCCTGGCGGCGGCGAGCACAGATACGCAGTATTTT
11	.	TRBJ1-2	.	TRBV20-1	CSAERREGYTF	TGCAGTGCTGAACGGAGGGAAGGCTACACCTTC
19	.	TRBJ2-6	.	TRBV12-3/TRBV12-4	CASTPPWGGPASGANVLTF	TGTGCCAGCACTCCTCCCTGGGGCGGGCCAGCCTCTGGGGCCAACGTCCTGACTTTC
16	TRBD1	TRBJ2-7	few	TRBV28	CASSPPGQGNPYEQYF	TGTGCCAGCAGCCCGCCTGGACAGGGGAATCCCTACGAGCAGTACTTC
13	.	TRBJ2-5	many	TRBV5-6	CASSRGPQETQYF	TGTGCCAGCAGCCGGGGACCGCAGGAGACCCAGTACTTC
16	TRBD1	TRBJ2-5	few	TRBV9	CASSVNRDRAQETQYF	TGTGCCAGCAGCGTGAACCGGGACAGGGCACAAGAGACCCAGTACTTC
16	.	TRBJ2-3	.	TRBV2	CASSEESVRHTDTQYF	TGTGCCAGCAGTGAAGAGTCGGTCAGGCACACAGATACGCAGTATTTT
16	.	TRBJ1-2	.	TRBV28	CASSLTRRRTGYGYTF	TGTGCCAGCAGTTTAACTCGCCGCCGGACGGGCTATGGCTACACCTTC
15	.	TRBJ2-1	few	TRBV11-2	CASSGVSDAYNEQFF	TGTGCCAGCAGCGGAGTCTCGGACGCATACAATGAGCAGTTCTTC
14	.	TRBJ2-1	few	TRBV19	CASSKDTFYNEQFF	TGTGCCAGTAGTAAGGACACATTTTACAATGAGCAGTTCTTC
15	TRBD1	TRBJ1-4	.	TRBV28	CASSLLGQGSEKLFF	TGTGCCAGCAGTCTCCTAGGACAGGGGAGTGAAAAACTGTTTTTT
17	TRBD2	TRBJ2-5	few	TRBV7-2	CASSLGTSGTIQETQYF	TGTGCCAGCAGCTTGGGGACTAGCGGGACCATTCAAGAGACCCAGTACTTC
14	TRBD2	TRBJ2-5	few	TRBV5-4	CASSRTREQETQYF	TGTGCCAGCAGCCGGACTAGGGAACAAGAGACCCAGTACTTC
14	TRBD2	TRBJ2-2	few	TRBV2	CASSGIAGDAELFF	TGTGCCAGCAGTGGTATAGCGGGAGACGCGGAGCTGTTTTTT
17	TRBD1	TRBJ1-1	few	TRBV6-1	CASSGWTGKGRNTEAFF	TGTGCCAGCAGTGGGTGGACAGGCAAAGGTCGGAACACTGAAGCTTTCTTT
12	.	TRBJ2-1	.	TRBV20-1	CSARDSNNEQFF	TGCAGTGCCAGGGACTCTAACAATGAGCAGTTCTTC
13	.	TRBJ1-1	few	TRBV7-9	CASSSAGLGVAFF	TGTGCCAGCAGCTCGGCGGGGTTAGGGGTAGCTTTCTTT
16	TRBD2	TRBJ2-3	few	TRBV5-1	CASALAPGGFGDTQYF	TGCGCCAGCGCCTTAGCCCCGGGAGGGTTCGGAGATACGCAGTATTTT
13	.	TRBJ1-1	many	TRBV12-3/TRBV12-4	CASSFGANTEAFF	TGTGCCAGCAGTTTTGGGGCTAACACTGAAGCTTTCTTT
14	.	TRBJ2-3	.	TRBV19	CASSIGQATDTQYF	TGTGCCAGTAGTATCGGGCAGGCCACAGATACGCAGTATTTT
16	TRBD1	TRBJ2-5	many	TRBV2	CASSLDRGSFGETQYF	TGTGCCAGCAGTTTGGACAGGGGATCGTTTGGAGAGACCCAGTACTTC
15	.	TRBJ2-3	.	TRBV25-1	CASSGSPFSTDTQYF	TGTGCCAGCAGCGGGAGTCCCTTTAGCACAGATACGCAGTATTTT
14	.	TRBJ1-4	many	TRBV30	CAWSGQGDNEKLFF	TGTGCCTGGAGTGGACAAGGAGACAATGAAAAACTGTTTTTT
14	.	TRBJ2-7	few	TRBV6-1	CASSTGYGSYEQYF	TGTGCCAGCAGTACAGGGTACGGGTCCTACGAGCAGTACTTC
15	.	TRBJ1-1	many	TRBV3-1	CASSQGRVRNTEAFF	TGTGCCAGCAGCCAAGGAAGAGTGAGGAACACTGAAGCTTTCTTT
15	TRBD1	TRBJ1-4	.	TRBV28	CASSSRDRGPVELFF	TGTGCCAGCAGTTCCCGGGACAGGGGTCCCGTTGAACTGTTTTTT
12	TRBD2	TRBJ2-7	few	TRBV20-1	CSATSGTGGQYF	TGCAGTGCTACTAGCGGAACGGGGGGGCAGTACTTC
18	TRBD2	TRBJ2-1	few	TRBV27	CASSLRLRAGDSYNEQFF	TGTGCCAGCAGTTTACGCCTACGAGCGGGAGACTCCTACAATGAGCAGTTCTTC
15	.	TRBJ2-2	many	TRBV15	CATSQGRVETGELFF	TGTGCCACCAGCCAGGGGAGGGTTGAAACCGGGGAGCTGTTTTTT
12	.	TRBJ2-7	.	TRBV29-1	CSVVPGPYEQYF	TGCAGCGTTGTCCCGGGACCCTACGAGCAGTACTTC